This is a list of T cell receptor beta chains from one sample in a study of radiotherapy plus CTLA-4 blockade in lung cancer. The assay was immunoSEQ multiplex PCR, and TCRdb's table has in-frame clones only and misses some. The sample lists about 120,000 clones, approximately 80% seen once, with approximately 5.2% in the top ten. Source: peripheral blood, taken from a patient treated with radiotherapy plus ipilimumab. Every receptor here comes from a human donor with non-small cell lung cancer who had a partial response to radiotherapy plus ipilimumab. Both conserved end residues are trimmed from each CDR3. Clone size is stated in some rows and not others, as once, few, many or a class when expanded.

-	TRBV12-5	TRBJ1-2	ASGSSGLSVGLYGYT
-	TRBV2	TRBJ1-1	ASKRVMNTEAF
-	TRBV15	TRBJ2-7	ATSRERRSQNEQY
-	TRBV5-4	TRBJ1-5	ASSLGGQGAAQPQH
few	TRBV5-3	TRBJ2-3	ARSGSDRGSTDTQY
few	TRBV5-1	TRBJ1-4	ASSQNLGTNEKLF
-	TRBV4-3	TRBJ2-5	ASSPLYRGGETQY
few	TRBV15	TRBJ2-2	ATSSRTGGTGELF
-	TRBV29-1	TRBJ2-3	SVRGSLGLAGGDTQY
-	TRBV4-3	TRBJ2-7	ASSQDQRYEQY
once	TRBV7-8	TRBJ2-1	ASSPSGASYNEQF
-	TRBV12-5	TRBJ2-2	ASGLKPTGELF
-	TRBV5-4	TRBJ2-2	ASSLGTSGIPGELF
-	TRBV9	TRBJ2-1	ASSVGQGSYNEQF
few	TRBV28	TRBJ2-7	ASSSLADGRYEQY
-	TRBV15	TRBJ2-7	ATSRPGLSNSYEQY
-	TRBV5-4	TRBJ2-2	ASSLGGTGGANTGELF
-	TRBV6-6	TRBJ2-5	ASNSGLGEMGETQY
-	TRBV19	TRBJ1-1	ASIDRPRALNTEAF
-	TRBV6-1	TRBJ1-2	ASSEAFQVRGNYGYT
-	TRBV18	TRBJ2-1	ASSHSSPGGVLGEQF
-	TRBV5-1	TRBJ2-5	ASSLNSEETQY
-	TRBV2	TRBJ1-2	ASRNTNYGYT
once	TRBV20-1	TRBJ2-1	SARMRYEQF
-	TRBV18	TRBJ2-3	ASSPPGLAGGTQY
-	TRBV6-6	TRBJ1-6	ASSRQWNSPLH
-	TRBV28	TRBJ1-1	ASSSGQGSTEAF
-	TRBV19	TRBJ1-5	ASSMGSGFDQPQH